The 8 T cell receptor beta chains in this list originate from one sample, sequenced in a study of T cell responses to AZD1222 COVID-19 vaccine (dated by TCRdb to about 2021). Libraries were prepared through the immunoSEQ multiplex PCR assay. TCRdb took over this immuneACCESS table, retaining in-frame rearrangements with V and J assigned. Such tables are incomplete; in checked studies, under half of the missing clones stem from an unresolved V gene, and the remainder is unexplained. Counted in this sample were 96,000 or so clones; 85% to 90% of them appeared once. Of the sample, roughly 24% is held by the ten largest clones. The time point label corresponds to: baseline before first vaccination. Sequenced here: peripheral blood, sampled on day 0 of AZD1222 vaccination. The source of these receptors is an adult in good health.

The genes are TRBV6-2 or TRBV6-3 and TRBJ2-7; D possibly corresponds to TRBD2 (6 bases). The CDR3 is 17 amino acids. Between the trimmed V and J ends, which lost 6 bases and 1 base, there was a span of 22 bases. The germline V gene encodes CDR1 MNHEY and CDR2 SVGEGT. CDR3 residues: CASSPLATAVSSYEQYF. CDR3 DNA sequence: TGTGCCAGCAGCCCCCTAGCGACAGCTGTGTCTTCCTACGAGCAGTACTTC.

This clone was seen once. The CDR3 nucleotides are TGTGCCAGCAGTTTTGTGAACTCCTACGAGCAGTACTTC. The encoded protein is CASSFVNSYEQYF. The V gene is TRBV28, the J gene TRBJ2-7; D remains ambiguous. The CDR3 totals 13 residues. Per the germline V gene, CDR1 is MDHEN and CDR2 is SYDVKM. Trimming removed 3 bases at V and 0 bases at J, with 6 bases between. The full variable domain, its missing parts supplied by reference TRBV28 and TRBJ2-7, is DVKVTQSSRYLVKRTGEKVFLECVQDMDHENMFWYRQDPGLGLRLIYFSYDVKMKEKGDIPEGYSVSREKKERFSLILESASTNQTSMYLCASSFVNSYEQYFGPGTRLTVT.

The CDR3 coding sequence is TGTGCCAGTAGTAGCCCCGGGGGACAGAACGAGCAGTACTTC. Its protein is CASSSPGGQNEQYF. V is TRBV19 and J is TRBJ2-7; tentatively, D is TRBD1 (7 bases). Germline CDR1 is LNHDA and CDR2 is SQIVND (reference sequence). Trimming took off 4 bases at V and 5 bases at J, with 15 bases between the two ends. The CDR3 runs 14 residues.

The chain is built from TRBV9 and TRBJ2-1, with a possible D match to TRBD1 (7 bases). The CDR3 has 15 residues. Per the germline V gene, CDR1 is SGDLS and CDR2 is YYNGEE. V gave up 0 bases and J gave up 6 bases, with 13 bases separating them. In nucleotides, the CDR3 is TGTGCCAGCAGCGTAGAAGGGCAGGGGGGCAATGAGCAGTTCTTC. Protein product: CASSVEGQGGNEQFF.

In this sample, this clone turned up once. The gene calls are TRBV6-4 and TRBJ2-1; 9 bases are shared with TRBD1. Germline lookup yields CDR1 MRHNA and CDR2 SNTAGT. V was clipped by 3 bases and J by 9 bases; unmatched bases: 12. The CDR3 has 16 residues. CDR3 nucleotides: TGTGCCAGCAGTGAATCCGGGACAGGGAGGGCTGGTGAGCAGTTCTTC. Translating gives CASSESGTGRAGEQFF.

The chain has TRBV7-2 and TRBJ2-7; TRBD2 agrees at 13 bases. V dropped 3 bases and J dropped 4; count of bases not matched to a gene: 6. The CDR3 sequence is 16 residues long. CDR1 is SGHTA and CDR2 is FQGNSA in the germline V gene. The DNA for the CDR3 is TGTGCCAGCAGCTTTTCAGTACTAGCGGGAGGGTACGAGCAGTACTTC. Encoded protein: CASSFSVLAGGYEQYF. The full variable domain, rest sourced from reference TRBV7-2 and TRBJ2-7, is GAGVSQSPSNKVTEKGKDVELRCDPISGHTALYWYRQSLGQGLEFLIYFQGNSAPDKSGLPSDRFSAERTGGSVSTLTIQRTQQEDSAVYLCASSFSVLAGGYEQYFGPGTRLTVT.

The chain couples TRBV7-2 to TRBJ2-1; 12 nucleotides match TRBD2. Germline lookup yields CDR1 SGHTA and CDR2 FQGNSA. V gave up 5 bases and J gave up 9 bases; unmatched junction bases: 8. There are 15 residues in the CDR3. For the CDR3, the DNA is TGTGCCAGCAGCGCTCGACTAGCGGGAGCTTTTGAGCAGTTCTTC. Residues: CASSARLAGAFEQFF. Supplemented by reference TRBV7-2 and TRBJ2-1, the full variable domain reads GAGVSQSPSNKVTEKGKDVELRCDPISGHTALYWYRQSLGQGLEFLIYFQGNSAPDKSGLPSDRFSAERTGGSVSTLTIQRTQQEDSAVYLCASSARLAGAFEQFFGPGTRLTVL.

This clone was observed once. The genes are TRBV11-2 and TRBJ1-2; 7 nucleotides line up with TRBD1. The CDR3 is 15 amino acids. Germline CDR1 and CDR2: SGHAT and FQNNGV. V shed 5 bases and J 8 bases; nucleotides not matched to a gene: 14. CDR3 residues: CASSTPRDRRGGYTF. In nucleotides, the CDR3 is TGTGCCAGCAGCACCCCCCGGGACAGACGGGGAGGCTACACCTTC.